The T cell receptor beta chain described here comes from a study of OX40 agonist ivuxolimab in advanced cancers. Study results and caveats: Expanded peripheral T-cell antigen specificity went undetermined.

Sequenced by immunoSEQ multiplex PCR; TCRdb stores in-frame clones only, minus some. Among more than 20,000 clones listed, around 80% were seen once. In the case of this clone: Antigen: not known.

From germline, CDR1 is SNHLY and CDR2 FYNNEI. The CDR3 runs to 15 residues. The V and J ends lost 6 bases and 4 bases respectively, with 15 bases between them. The receptor was isolated from an adult with an advanced solid tumor such as melanoma, head and neck, liver or kidney cancer. This specimen consisted of CD4+ or CD8+ T cells sorted from blood, obtained in a trial of the OX40 agonist ivuxolimab. The chain combines TRBV2 with TRBJ2-2; TRBD2 is a possible D gene (5 bases). CDR3 in DNA: TGTGCCAGCAGGTCTCTAGCTGGGGTCACCGGGGAGCTGTTTTTT. Amino acid sequence: CASRSLAGVTGELFF.